Below are 27 T cell receptor beta chains sequenced from a single sample in a study of T cell responses to AZD1222 COVID-19 vaccine. Assay used: immunoSEQ multiplex PCR; TCRdb lists only in-frame clones, some missing. The sample records some 150,000 clones, more than 85% being singletons. Sequencing was performed on peripheral blood, taken on day 0 of AZD1222 vaccination. Receptors were obtained from an adult in good health.

The V call is TRBV5-1, the J call TRBJ2-7; D is perhaps TRBD2 (6 bases). The V gene lost 5 bases and the J gene lost 2 bases, with 17 bases spanning the gap. The CDR3 has 15 residues. Germline CDR1 is SGHRS and CDR2 is YFSETQ. The DNA for the CDR3 is TGCGCCAGCAGAGTCGGGCGGGGCGCTACCTACGAGCAGTACTTC. Protein product: CASRVGRGATYEQYF.

V gene TRBV2 combines with J gene TRBJ2-3; 8 bases are shared with TRBD1. V lost 10 bases to trimming and J lost 7 bases; unmatched junction nucleotides: 13. The CDR3 totals 14 residues. CDR1 is SNHLY and CDR2 is FYNNEI in the germline V gene. The CDR3 coding sequence is TGTGCCACGGGGACCCGACAGGGGCTCCATACGCAGTATTTT. Its protein is CATGTRQGLHTQYF.

This clone was counted once. The CDR3 bases are TGTGCCATAAGGACAGGGACCACCGGGGAGCTGTTTTTT. It codes for CAIRTGTTGELFF. The rearrangement joins TRBV10-3 to TRBJ2-2; 8 bases are a match to TRBD1. Looked up from germline, CDR1 is ENHRY and CDR2 is SYGVKD. V shed 9 bases, J shed 4 bases, and the junction held 4 bases outside the gene matches. The CDR3 consists of 13 residues.

This clone was observed a single time. The chain joins TRBV15 to TRBJ2-7; tentative D call: TRBD1 (5 bases). Germline V gene sequence: CDR1 LNHNV, CDR2 YYDKDF (reference sequence). V was clipped by 1 base and J by 2 bases, with 6 bases between them. The CDR3 is made up of 13 amino acids. Written as DNA, the CDR3 is TGTGCCACCAGCAGAGGACAGACCTACGAGCAGTACTTC. Its translation is CATSRGQTYEQYF.

This chain uses TRBV9 with TRBJ1-2; maybe TRBD1 (5 bases). V was clipped by 0 bases and J by 5 bases, with 11 bases between them. The CDR3 sequence is 14 residues long. Germline values: CDR1 SGDLS, CDR2 YYNGEE. For the CDR3, the DNA is TGTGCCAGCAGCGTAGATTGGGGGGTGTATGGCTACACCTTC. This sequence encodes CASSVDWGVYGYTF. Drawing the rest from reference TRBV9 and TRBJ1-2, the complete variable domain is DSGVTQTPKHLITATGQRVTLRCSPRSGDLSVYWYQQSLDQGLQFLIQYYNGEERAKGNILERFSAQQFPDLHSELNLSSLELGDSALYFCASSVDWGVYGYTFGSGTRLTVV.

This CDR3 reads CASSALGDNYGYTF. CDR3 in DNA: TGCGCCAGCAGCGCCCTCGGGGATAACTATGGCTACACCTTC. V is TRBV5-1 and J is TRBJ1-2; no firm D call. Germline V lookup: CDR1 SGHRS, CDR2 YFSETQ. The CDR3 runs 14 residues. V lost 4 bases, J lost 1 base, and 11 bases lay in between.

This clone was observed a single time. The chain combines TRBV2 with TRBJ2-5; D gene ambiguous. Per germline, CDR1 SNHLY and CDR2 FYNNEI. This CDR3 spans 13 amino acids. V gave up 5 bases and J gave up 2 bases, with 9 bases separating them. CDR3 region: CASSSRLQETQYF. The CDR3 DNA sequence: TGTGCCAGCAGTTCCAGGCTGCAAGAGACCCAGTACTTC.

This chain uses TRBV7-9 with TRBJ1-1; no reliable D call. There are 13 residues in the CDR3. The germline CDR1 and CDR2 sequences are SEHNR and FQNEAQ (reference sequence). Trimming stripped 7 bases from V and 1 base from J, with 10 bases between. CDR3 in amino acids: CASTRSGNTEAFF. In nucleotides, the CDR3 is TGTGCCAGCACTAGGAGTGGGAACACTGAAGCTTTCTTT.

Of note for this clone: This may be a read error: a much more frequent sequence differs by one nucleotide. The rearrangement links TRBV6-5 to TRBJ1-1; D possibly corresponds to TRBD1 (5 bases). V dropped 5 bases and J dropped 0 bases, with 7 bases sitting between them. Germline values: CDR1 MNHEY, CDR2 SVGAGI. CDR3 length: 13 amino acids. The CDR3 loop is CASSLQVNTEAFF. The CDR3 DNA reads TGTGCCAGCAGTCTACAGGTGAACACTGAAGCTTTCTTT.

This chain uses TRBV19 with TRBJ1-5; 9 nucleotides match TRBD1. CDR1 and CDR2 (germline): LNHDA, SQIVND (reference sequence). The CDR3 covers 17 residues. The J segment lost 6 bases and the V segment lost 3 bases, leaving 12 bases of the junction unmatched. The chain's CDR3 is CASSMRNPGQGGQPQHF. The CDR3 bases are TGTGCCAGTAGTATGCGGAATCCGGGACAGGGAGGTCAGCCCCAGCATTTT.

The V call is TRBV9, the J call TRBJ2-7; 7 bases agree with TRBD2. V shed 0 bases and J 6 bases; nucleotides not matched to a gene: 3. CDR3 length: 13 amino acids. CDR1 and CDR2 (germline): SGDLS, YYNGEE. This CDR3 is CASSVELAREQYF. CDR3 DNA sequence: TGTGCCAGCAGCGTAGAACTAGCGCGCGAGCAGTACTTC.

This clone was picked up one time. V gene TRBV11-3 combines with J gene TRBJ2-1, with D perhaps TRBD1 (7 bases). Germline V gives CDR1 SGHNT, CDR2 YENEEA. CDR3 length: 16 amino acids. Trimming took off 5 bases at V and 3 bases at J, with 17 bases between the two ends. In DNA form, the CDR3 reads TGTGCCAGCAGCCCCGCAGGGGGGCTTAGCTACAATGAGCAGTTCTTC. It encodes CASSPAGGLSYNEQFF. Full variable domain (rest looked up from reference TRBV11-3 and TRBJ2-1): EAGVVQSPRYKIIEKKQPVAFWCNPISGHNTLYWYLQNLGQGPELLIRYENEEAVDDSQLPKDRFSAERLKGVDSTLKIQPAELGDSAVYLCASSPAGGLSYNEQFFGPGTRLTVL.

This sequence joins TRBV3-1 (or the pseudogene TRBV3-2) and TRBJ2-5; the D gene is possibly TRBD2 (6 bases). CDR1 is LGHDT and CDR2 is YNNKEL in the germline V gene (reference sequence). Trimming removed 4 bases at V and 2 bases at J, with 8 bases between. This CDR3 is 13 amino acids long. CDR3 sequence reads: CASSRSGQETQYF. For the CDR3, the DNA is TGTGCCAGCAGCCGCAGCGGGCAAGAGACCCAGTACTTC.

The CDR3 region is CASSRSGNTIYF. CDR3 in DNA: TGTGCCAGCAGCCGCTCTGGAAACACCATATATTTT. The V gene is TRBV12-3 or TRBV12-4, the J gene TRBJ1-3; D is ambiguous. Between the trimmed V and J ends, which lost 6 bases and 0 bases, there was a span of 3 bases. This CDR3 has 12 amino acids.

This clone is a singleton in its sample. The chain joins TRBV7-9 to TRBJ1-3; TRBD1 matches 7 bases. This CDR3 has 16 residues. The germline V gene has CDR1 SEHNR and CDR2 FQNEAQ (reference sequence). Unmatched junction bases numbered 6, after V lost 1 base and J lost 3 bases. Here the CDR3 reads CASSLGTGEGGNTIYF. CDR3 coding DNA: TGTGCCAGCAGCTTAGGGACAGGAGAAGGTGGAAACACCATATATTTT.

The V and J genes are TRBV25-1 and TRBJ2-2; 14 bases line up with TRBD2. The CDR3 runs 17 residues. The junction had 7 bases not matched to a gene; V was cut back by 7 bases and J by 3 bases. Looked up from germline, CDR1 is MGHDK and CDR2 is SYGVNS. CDR3 residues: CASTIAGLAGDTGELFF. As DNA, the CDR3 is TGTGCCAGCACTATCGCGGGACTAGCGGGAGACACCGGGGAGCTGTTTTTT.

The chain employs TRBV6-1 and TRBJ1-4, with a tentative D call TRBD1 (5 bases). The V gene's germline CDR1 is MNHNS and CDR2 SASEGT. V lost 8 bases, J lost 2 bases, and 9 bases lay in between. The CDR3 has 13 amino acids. CDR3 sequence reads: CASRGSTNEKLFF. CDR3 nucleotides: TGTGCCAGCCGGGGGAGCACTAATGAAAAACTGTTTTTT.

The sample holds a few counts of this clone. The chain is built from TRBV9 and TRBJ1-1, with TRBD1 as a possible D gene (5 bases). This CDR3 has 14 residues. Trimming shortened V by 5 bases and J by 5 bases, and 16 bases separated the two germline ends. Germline CDR1 reads SGDLS; CDR2 reads YYNGEE. The CDR3 DNA follows: TGTGCCAGCAGTCAGGGTTATTTCGGGACTGAAGCTTTCTTT. Encoded protein: CASSQGYFGTEAFF. The complete variable domain, with remaining parts taken from reference TRBV9 and TRBJ1-1, reads DSGVTQTPKHLITATGQRVTLRCSPRSGDLSVYWYQQSLDQGLQFLIQYYNGEERAKGNILERFSAQQFPDLHSELNLSSLELGDSALYFCASSQGYFGTEAFFGQGTRLTVV.

The chain combines TRBV19 with TRBJ1-3, with D unclear. Germline CDR1 is LNHDA and CDR2 is SQIVND (reference sequence). The ends were cut back, 2 bases at V and 2 bases at J, with 7 bases in the middle. CDR3 length equals 14 residues. The CDR3 sequence: CASSIRATGNTIYF. CDR3 DNA sequence: TGTGCCAGTAGTATACGGGCAACTGGAAACACCATATATTTT.

This clone was counted a single time. Here the CDR3 DNA reads TGTGCCATCAGTGAGGCCGAGAATTTGGAAGCTTTCTTT. It yields the protein CAISEAENLEAFF. The chain combines TRBV10-3 with TRBJ1-1; D call uncertain. Trimming pared 2 bases from V and 8 bases from J, leaving 12 bases between. Germline-derived CDR1 and CDR2 are ENHRY and SYGVKD. CDR3 length: 13 residues.

The rearrangement links TRBV6-6 to TRBJ1-6, with a weak D call TRBD1 (5 bases). The V and J ends lost 2 bases and 10 bases respectively, with 9 bases between them. The CDR3 extends over 13 amino acids. CDR1 MNHNY and CDR2 SVGAGI come from the germline V gene (reference sequence). The CDR3 bases are TGTGCCAGCAGTTACACCCCAGGGTCACCCCTCCACTTT. This encodes CASSYTPGSPLHF.

This chain connects TRBV5-1 to TRBJ2-3; no clear D. The CDR3 spans 14 residues. Germline CDR1 SGHRS, CDR2 YFSETQ. Trimming shortened V by 0 bases and J by 2 bases, and 7 bases separated the two germline ends. DNA for the CDR3: TGCGCCAGCAGCTTGGACATCGACACAGATACGCAGTATTTT. Translation: CASSLDIDTDTQYF. The full variable domain, rest sourced from reference TRBV5-1 and TRBJ2-3, is KAGVTQTPRYLIKTRGQQVTLSCSPISGHRSVSWYQQTPGQGLQFLFEYFSETQRNKGNFPGRFSGRQFSNSRSEMNVSTLELGDSALYLCASSLDIDTDTQYFGPGTRLTVL.

This clone was detected only a few times. Other DNA sequences of this sample code for an identical CDR3. The V gene is TRBV6-1, the J gene TRBJ2-1; 12 nucleotides align to TRBD2. The germline V gene encodes CDR1 MNHNS and CDR2 SASEGT. This CDR3 is 15 amino acids long. J lost 4 bases, V lost 2 bases, and 0 bases had no gene match. The chain's CDR3 is CASSELAGGYNEQFF. CDR3 nucleotides: TGTGCCAGCAGTGAACTAGCGGGGGGGTACAATGAGCAGTTCTTC.

The chain uses TRBV27 and TRBJ1-1, with D possibly being TRBD1 (5 bases). The CDR3 contains 14 residues. The germline CDR1 and CDR2 sequences are MNHEY and SMNVEV (reference sequence). Deletions cut 5 bases from V and 1 base from J, with 11 bases between. CDR3 protein: CASSPHDRNTEAFF. The CDR3 DNA reads TGTGCCAGCAGTCCCCACGACAGGAACACTGAAGCTTTCTTT.

In this sample, this clone turned up a few times. The rearrangement uses TRBV7-8 and TRBJ1-4, with 8 nucleotides matching TRBD1. This CDR3 is built from 18 residues. J lost 0 bases, V lost 5 bases, and 11 bases had no gene match. Germline-derived CDR1 and CDR2 are SGHVS and FQNEAQ. The CDR3 reads CASSPTTGGFATNEKLFF. CDR3 sequence (DNA): TGTGCCAGCAGCCCCACAACAGGGGGGTTTGCAACTAATGAAAAACTGTTTTTT.

V is TRBV6-1 and J is TRBJ1-4; 9 positions match TRBD1. The CDR3 is 16 residues long. The V segment lost 4 bases and the J segment 0 bases; nucleotides outside the gene matches: 3. Germline values: CDR1 MNHNS, CDR2 SASEGT. CDR3 amino acids: CASSGRTGATNEKLFF. DNA for the CDR3: TGTGCCAGCAGTGGCAGGACAGGGGCAACTAATGAAAAACTGTTTTTT.

The V and J genes are TRBV5-1 and TRBJ2-1, with D unclear. The V gene lost 0 bases and the J gene lost 8 bases, with 12 bases spanning the gap. This CDR3 comprises 14 residues. In germline, CDR1 is SGHRS, CDR2 YFSETQ. This CDR3 is CASSLGFAKDEQFF. The CDR3 DNA sequence: TGCGCCAGCAGCTTGGGATTTGCAAAGGATGAGCAGTTCTTC.